The next 12 T cell receptor beta chains were all read from a single sample in a study of tumor-infiltrating lymphocytes in primary liver carcinoma. Co-extracted RNA and DNA came from 20-30 mg of unsorted bulk tissue. Using a constant-region primer together with ProtoScript II reverse transcriptase, TCR beta cDNA was made from around 500 ng of total RNA. Three rounds of nested multiplex PCR with slightly modified ARM-PCR produced TCR beta libraries. Rounds one and two of PCR, each of 10 to 11 cycles, were primed with TRBV1-TRBV30 forward primers and a C-beta reverse primer. TCRdb itself ran the multiplex PCR reads through MiXCR, one entry per CDR3 protein. The sample holds just under 45,000 distinct CDR3 sequences; 73% are singletons and the top ten take over 15%. Sequencing was done on a sample of liver tumor tissue from sampling region 2. Subset specified: tumor region T2, inferior pole. These receptors were collected from a man in his forties or fifties with primary liver carcinoma and hepatitis B virus infection.

On this clonotype itself: The junction and the germline gene differ at one end; a read error may be behind it. The gene calls are TRBV6-2 or TRBV6-3 and TRBJ2-1; no clear D gene. Germline CDR1 and CDR2: MNHEY and SVGEGT. The CDR3 is made up of 16 amino acids. As DNA, the CDR3 is TGTGCCAGCAGTCCCCCTATCTTAAACTCCTACAATGAGCACTTCTTC. Its protein product is CASSPPILNSYNEHFF.

In its sample, this clonotype ranks as medium-sized. The J gene is TRBJ2-3, the V gene TRBV29-1; perhaps D is TRBD1 or TRBD2 (6 bases each). The germline V gene has CDR1 SQVTM and CDR2 ANQGSEA. The CDR3 is 15 amino acids. V lost 3 bases to trimming and J lost 2 bases, with 15 bases between them. The CDR3 sequence: CSVDNREDSTDTQYF. The DNA for the CDR3 is TGCAGCGTTGATAACAGGGAGGATTCCACAGATACGCAGTATTTT.

A word on this clonotype: An end of the junction differs from the germline gene, which may be a read error. The chain employs TRBV11-2 and TRBJ2-3, with 7 bases identical to TRBD2. The CDR3 has 17 amino acids. Germline CDR1 SGHAT, CDR2 FQNNGV. The CDR3 spells CASSLEPRETSTDTLYF. The CDR3 nucleotides are TGTGCCAGCAGCTTAGAACCGAGGGAGACTAGCACAGATACGCTGTATTTT.

With regard to this clonotype: At one boundary the junction diverges from the germline segment, which might be a read error. The chain is built from TRBV29-1 and TRBJ1-1; weak D call: TRBD1 (5 bases). The length of the CDR3 is 15 residues. Germline CDR1 and CDR2: SQVTM and ANQGSEA. In DNA form, the CDR3 reads TGCAACGTTGGTGGGGGATGGGGTATTAACACTGAAGCTTTCTTT. As protein: CNVGGGWGINTEAFF.

This clonotype was detected a few times. Compared with germline, one end of the junction differs, possibly owing to a read error. The chain is built from TRBV2 and TRBJ1-4; 7 bases agree with TRBD1. Germline CDR1 and CDR2: SNHLY and FYNNEI. The CDR3 length is 14 residues. The chain's CDR3 is CVSRDRVGTENLFF. The CDR3 nucleotides read TGTGTCAGCAGAGACAGGGTTGGTACTGAAAACCTGTTTTTT.

With regard to this clonotype: One end of the junction fails to match germline, which may point to a read error. This chain connects TRBV11-1 to TRBJ2-1; unclear D gene. The V gene's germline CDR1 is SGHAT and CDR2 FQDESV (reference sequence). CDR3 length equals 13 residues. The CDR3 nucleotides are TGTGCCAGCGGCGTTGGCCTGAACAATGAGCAGATCTTC. Residues: CASGVGLNNEQIF.

Notes on this clonotype: A read error is likely, as this CDR3 ends without the conserved phenylalanine or tryptophan. The genes are TRBV6-1 and TRBJ1-5; the D is unclear. Germline V gene data show CDR1 as MNHNS and CDR2 as SASEGT. This CDR3 spans 14 amino acids. The CDR3 sequence: CASSEGGNDQTQHI. The CDR3 DNA reads TGTGCCAGCAGTGAAGGGGGAAATGATCAGACCCAGCATATT.

This clonotype was counted many times. The rearrangement joins TRBV25-1 to TRBJ1-1; D unclear. V lost 5 bases, J lost 1 base, and 8 bases lay in between. The CDR3 runs to 13 residues. The germline V gene has CDR1 MGHDK and CDR2 SYGVNS. CDR3 DNA sequence: TGTGCCAGCAGTACACACGGGAACACTGAAGCTTTCTTT. Protein product: CASSTHGNTEAFF.

Comments on this clonotype: Mismatch with germline at one junction end may stem from a read error. This sequence joins TRBV4-3 and TRBJ2-1; the D gene is possibly TRBD2 (5 bases). The CDR3 is 16 residues long. Germline V lookup: CDR1 LGHNA, CDR2 YSLEER. The CDR3 spells CASGQFSPPADNEQFF. CDR3 nucleotide sequence: TGCGCCAGCGGCCAATTCTCCCCCCCAGCGGACAATGAGCAGTTCTTC.

The gene calls are TRBV6-2 or TRBV6-3 and TRBJ2-1; TRBD2 matches 7 bases. Germline V lookup: CDR1 MNHEY, CDR2 SVGEGT. J lost 6 bases, V lost 5 bases, and 13 bases had no gene match. The CDR3 sequence is 16 residues long. The CDR3 sequence is CASSRYVTSRGNEQFF. CDR3 DNA: TGTGCCAGCAGTCGTTATGTGACTAGCAGAGGCAATGAGCAGTTCTTC.

This clonotype turned up a few times. At one of its ends the junction is not consistent with the germline gene, which may arise from a read error. V gene TRBV29-1 combines with J gene TRBJ1-1, with a weak D call TRBD1 (5 bases). Germline V CDR1 and CDR2: SQVTM, ANQGSEA. The CDR3 length is 13 residues. CDR3 residues: CSETGRVNTEALF. CDR3 DNA: TGCAGCGAGACGGGACGGGTGAACACTGAGGCTCTCTTT.

The table lists this clonotype with a few counts. The CDR3 is CASSQDLALNTQYF. CDR3 in DNA: TGCGCCAGCAGCCAAGATCTCGCCTTAAATACGCAGTATTTT. The chain employs TRBV4-3 and TRBJ2-3; no firm D call. The V gene lost 0 bases and the J gene lost 7 bases, with 11 bases spanning the gap. Per germline, CDR1 LGHNA and CDR2 YSLEER. The CDR3 spans 14 residues.